The clone carrying this T cell receptor (beta chain) was picked up a small number of times. Its antigen is unidentified. It may be a read error: a sequence one base away is much more abundant. TCRdb recomputed calls from the reads with MiXCR, one row per CDR3 protein. The data hold some 160,000 distinct CDR3 sequences, with approximately 17% observed a single time. The data belong to a study of T cell repertoires in cytomegalovirus infection. In the study overall: In public TCR beta signatures, there were indications of both CMV infection and matching HLA type. Regarding the study as a whole: Public TCR beta family frequency separated CMV-and-HLA carriers, including in an independent cohort. HLA-C-restricted, CMV-specific TCR beta clonotypes were dominant ex vivo.

This CDR3 comprises 13 residues. In germline, CDR1 is DFQATT, CDR2 SNEGSKA (reference sequence). The receptor was derived from a human donor in good health (CMV status not recorded). Some clones in this sample may be carry-over from other donors' samples. Sequenced: CD8+ T cells from PBMCs. The V call is TRBV20-1, the J call TRBJ1-2; D is unclear. The CDR3 coding sequence is TGCAGTGCCCTCCCCCCCGCTAACTATAGCTACACCTTC. It encodes CSALPPANYSYTF.